This T cell receptor beta chain was recorded in a study of T cells after yellow fever vaccination. Broader study findings: The secondary response showed a weaker magnitude and a faster peak, day 5 versus 15.

The TCR cDNA carried a universal primer site and UMIs from 5'RACE template switching. TCRdb itself ran the 5' RACE reads through MiXCR, one entry per CDR3 protein. Of 230,000 or so distinct CDR3 sequences in the sample, 6.5% to 7.5% were seen once. In this sample, this clonotype turned up a few times. Its antigen is not identified. The source was CD4+ T cells sorted from PBMCs, collected on the day of the yellow fever booster vaccination. The clonotype was recovered from a man aged 25-45 years who received the YFV17D yellow fever vaccine.

Here the CDR3 DNA reads TGTGCCACCCTGGGACTAGCGACTTACGAGCAGTACTTC. Protein: CATLGLATYEQYF. The chain combines TRBV6-2 or TRBV6-3 with TRBJ2-7; TRBD2 agrees at 10 bases. CDR1 is MNHEY and CDR2 is SVGEGT in the germline V gene. With 10 bases clipped from V and 4 bases from J, the junction kept 7 bases outside the gene matches. This CDR3 region has 13 residues.